A single sample gave rise to the 7 T cell receptor beta chains below, sequenced in a study of blood T cell repertoires in COVID-19. Clones were read by immunoSEQ multiplex PCR, and TCRdb kept only the in-frame ones, dropping some. Of just under 45,000 clones listed, over 75% are singletons. The specimen was peripheral blood. The receptor source for this set is a woman aged 40 to 50 with acute or convalescent COVID-19.

The CDR3 DNA reads as TGTGCCAGCTCCCCAGCGCTTGCTAACTATGGCTACACCTTC. This encodes CASSPALANYGYTF. The rearrangement uses TRBV18 and TRBJ1-2; D gene ambiguous. This CDR3 has 14 residues. Trimming stripped 6 bases from V and 0 bases from J, with 11 bases between. CDR1 and CDR2 (germline): KGHSH, LQKENI.

The gene calls are TRBV27 and TRBJ2-3; the match to TRBD2 covers 7 bases. Germline assignment: CDR1 MNHEY and CDR2 SMNVEV (reference sequence). This CDR3 has 15 amino acids. The V gene end was trimmed by 4 bases and the J gene end by 4 bases; junction bases not matched to a gene: 8. CDR3 in DNA: TGTGCCAGCAGTTACCAGCGGGGAGGGCCAGATACGCAGTATTTT. It translates to CASSYQRGGPDTQYF.

The V call is TRBV19, the J call TRBJ1-3; tentative D call: TRBD1 (5 bases). The germline CDR1 and CDR2 sequences are LNHDA and SQIVND (reference sequence). V lost 3 bases to trimming and J lost 0 bases, with 9 bases between them. The CDR3 consists of 15 residues. The CDR3 DNA sequence: TGTGCCAGTAGTATTGGACATCTCTCTGGAAACACCATATATTTT. Translating it yields CASSIGHLSGNTIYF.

Regarding this clone: The germline gene is not matched at one end of the junction; a read error may be the cause. The rearrangement joins TRBV10-3 to TRBJ1-1, with TRBD1 matching over 7 bases. The CDR3 runs to 9 residues. CDR1 ENHRY and CDR2 SYGVKD come from the germline V gene. The CDR3 coding sequence is TGTGCCACTTCAAACAGGGGCGGGTGG. Translated, it gives CATSNRGGW.

This chain joins TRBV11-2 and TRBJ2-1, with TRBD2 identical over 7 bases. CDR3 size: 13 residues. CDR1 and CDR2 from the germline V gene are SGHAT and FQNNGV. V shed 3 bases and J 4 bases; nucleotides not matched to a gene: 0. The CDR3 region has the DNA TGTGCCAGCAGCTTGGGACTATACAATGAGCAGTTCTTC. It yields the protein CASSLGLYNEQFF.

The chain employs TRBV27 and TRBJ1-6; tentative D call: TRBD1 (6 bases). Trimming removed 3 bases at V and 10 bases at J, with 13 bases between. Germline V gene lookup returns CDR1 MNHEY and CDR2 SMNVEV (reference sequence). The CDR3 covers 14 residues. The CDR3 loop reads CASSFRTGNSPLHF. Here the CDR3 DNA reads TGTGCCAGCAGTTTTAGAACAGGGAACTCACCCCTCCACTTT.

This chain connects TRBV24-1 to TRBJ2-1; 7 nucleotides line up with TRBD1. The CDR3 loop spans 16 amino acids. Germline V gene sequence: CDR1 KGHDR, CDR2 SFDVKD. With 3 bases clipped from V and 9 bases from J, the junction kept 13 bases outside the gene matches. The CDR3 region is CATSDNNHRQGSEQFF. The CDR3 coding sequence is TGTGCCACCAGTGATAACAACCATCGACAGGGTTCTGAGCAGTTCTTC.